These T cell receptor beta chains were read from a single sample in a study of cytotoxic CD8 clonotypes in ibrutinib-treated CLL. The protocol was immunoSEQ multiplex PCR, while the TCRdb copy is restricted to in-frame clones and leaves out a portion. The sample includes roughly 45,000 clones, approximately 65% of them seen just once. The sample in question was PBMCs, obtained after 24 months of ibrutinib treatment. The receptors were sampled from a human donor with chronic lymphocytic leukemia. CDR3s include the opening cysteine and the closing phenylalanine or tryptophan. Fields, in order: CDR3 length, clone size, D gene, V gene, J gene, CDR3 protein, CDR3 DNA. The D gene is left open where the match is weak. Size tells how often a clone was seen (once, few, many) or the class of an expanded clone, and some rows leave it out.

len: 13; abundance: few; d_gene: NA; v_gene: TRBV7-6; j_gene: TRBJ1-5; CDR3aa: CASSPHIGGPQHF; CDR3nt: TGTGCCAGCAGCCCCCATATAGGGGGACCCCAGCATTTT
len: 16; abundance: few; d_gene: TRBD1; v_gene: TRBV7-6; j_gene: TRBJ1-3; CDR3aa: CASSLARTGRGNTIYF; CDR3nt: TGTGCCAGCAGCTTAGCTCGGACAGGGAGGGGAAACACCATATATTTT
len: 12; abundance: NA; d_gene: NA; v_gene: TRBV5-1; j_gene: TRBJ2-1; CDR3aa: CASSFSSREQFF; CDR3nt: TGCGCCAGCAGCTTCAGCTCCCGGGAGCAGTTCTTC
len: 16; abundance: NA; d_gene: TRBD2; v_gene: TRBV27; j_gene: TRBJ2-1; CDR3aa: CASSRPMAGGYNEQFF; CDR3nt: TGTGCCAGCAGTCGCCCGATGGCGGGAGGTTACAATGAGCAGTTCTTC
len: 17; abundance: NA; d_gene: TRBD1; v_gene: TRBV28; j_gene: TRBJ1-1; CDR3aa: CASRALGQGLLNTEAFF; CDR3nt: TGTGCCAGCAGAGCGCTCGGACAGGGGCTTTTGAACACTGAAGCTTTCTTT
len: 19; abundance: NA; d_gene: TRBD1; v_gene: TRBV6-1; j_gene: TRBJ1-5; CDR3aa: CASSEGPPDRGFGNQPQHF; CDR3nt: TGTGCCAGCAGTGAAGGCCCCCCTGACAGGGGGTTTGGCAATCAGCCCCAGCATTTT
len: 15; abundance: NA; d_gene: TRBD2; v_gene: TRBV30; j_gene: TRBJ2-7; CDR3aa: CAWSSPGGAGYEQYF; CDR3nt: TGTGCCTGGAGCTCTCCGGGGGGGGCCGGCTACGAGCAGTACTTC
len: 15; abundance: NA; d_gene: TRBD2; v_gene: TRBV27; j_gene: TRBJ2-7; CDR3aa: CASRTTSARSYEQYF; CDR3nt: TGTGCCAGCAGGACGACTAGCGCCCGCTCCTACGAGCAGTACTTC
len: 12; abundance: NA; d_gene: TRBD2; v_gene: TRBV5-4; j_gene: TRBJ2-3; CDR3aa: CASNTGGYTQYF; CDR3nt: TGTGCCAGCAATACGGGGGGATATACGCAGTATTTT
len: 14; abundance: NA; d_gene: NA; v_gene: TRBV6-1; j_gene: TRBJ2-4; CDR3aa: CASSEGVGKNIQYF; CDR3nt: TGTGCCAGCAGTGAGGGTGTCGGCAAAAACATTCAGTACTTC